The entry below gives a single T cell receptor (beta chain) sequence along with its context. Profiled with immunoSEQ multiplex PCR; TCRdb holds only in-frame clones, not every one. The sample yields approximately 260,000 clones, 70% to 90% seen once. These data come from a study of blood T cell repertoires in COVID-19. For the study at large: PBMCs, B-cell-depleted T cells, or T cells were the source of the cDNA or gDNA that made up the material.

Trimming shortened V by 1 base and J by 6 bases, and 16 bases separated the two germline ends. In germline, CDR1 is LNHDA, CDR2 SQIVND (reference sequence). The CDR3 is made up of 16 amino acids. The rearrangement uses TRBV19 and TRBJ1-5, with TRBD1 as a possible D gene (6 bases). Input material: peripheral blood. The source of this sequence is a woman aged 40 to 50 who had recovered from COVID-19. This CDR3 reads CASSIASGAGSQPQHF. The CDR3, as DNA: TGTGCCAGTAGTATAGCCTCAGGGGCAGGGAGTCAGCCCCAGCATTTT. The full variable domain, in which reference TRBV19 and TRBJ1-5 provide the parts outside the CDR3, is DGGITQSPKYLFRKEGQNVTLSCEQNLNHDAMYWYRQDPGQGLRLIYYSQIVNDFQKGDIAEGYSVSREKKESFPLTVTSAQKNPTAFYLCASSIASGAGSQPQHFGDGTRLSIL.